The T cell receptor beta chain described here comes from a study of blood T cell repertoires in COVID-19. Study at large: The analysed material was cDNA or gDNA that came from T cells, B-cell-depleted T cells, or PBMCs.

The method was immunoSEQ multiplex PCR; TCRdb's version includes in-frame clones alone and lacks a portion of them. The data hold fewer than 200,000 clones, with 80% to 90% observed a single time. Participant-reported clinical history was the basis for cohort assignment. The recovered donors of Cohort 3 showed two negative PCRs, clearance, or symptom resolution. This sequence originates from a woman aged 18-35 years who had recovered from COVID-19. Sequenced: PBMCs or T cells enriched from blood (not recorded which).

This CDR3 is CASSVAEGTEAFF. In DNA form, the CDR3 reads TGTGCCAGCAGTGTAGCGGAAGGCACTGAAGCTTTCTTT. The gene calls are TRBV25-1 and TRBJ1-1; D ambiguous. The CDR3 is 13 amino acids. The germline gives CDR1 MGHDK, CDR2 SYGVNS. Trimming shortened V by 4 bases and J by 4 bases, and 10 bases separated the two germline ends.